This T cell receptor (beta chain) was documented in a study of cytomegalovirus exposure and HLA in healthy donors. Across the whole study: The approximately 120 validation repertoires were produced on the same platform as the 550 to 700 repertoires of the first cohort. This was reported in a later analysis.

The CDR3 runs 13 residues. V was shortened by 0 bases and J by 10 bases, with 10 bases between the two germline ends. In germline, CDR1 is LNHDA, CDR2 SQIVND (reference sequence). Measured with immunoSEQ multiplex PCR; TCRdb has only the in-frame clones, and not every one. Of tens of thousands of clones detected, just over 90% appear once; the ten largest clones hold over 0.95%. The donors were part of the roughly 120-subject validation cohort, which stood apart from the approximately 670-subject first cohort. This sequence originates from a man in his late teens or twenties in good health and CMV-seronegative. The sample was PBMCs. The J gene is TRBJ2-1, the V gene TRBV19; TRBD1 might be the D (5 bases). The CDR3 protein is CASSIDRAREQFF. CDR3 sequence (DNA): TGTGCCAGTAGTATAGACAGGGCGCGGGAGCAGTTCTTC.